This T cell receptor beta chain was recovered during a study of vaccination effects on CD4 cells after COVID-19. Study-wide results and limits: Infection-derived and vaccine-derived clones contracted markedly late after vaccination.

The data were produced by immunoSEQ multiplex PCR, yet TCRdb's version contains in-frame clones alone and is incomplete. The profile shows about 70,000 clones, 75% to 85% of them singletons. On this clone itself: Its matching antigen is unknown.

The CDR3 covers 16 residues. V was cut by 4 bases and J by 0 bases, with 13 bases left in between. CDR1 and CDR2 (germline): MDHEN, SYDVKM. Within the ViraFEST assay, antigen-specific CD4+ T cells underwent expansion with viral peptide pools prior to sequencing. Following 10 days of culture, CD4+ T cells were isolated. Recipients of the vaccine had no prior SARS-CoV-2 infection and negative nucleocapsid antibodies. Specimen: CD4+ T cells from PBMCs cultured with SARS-CoV-2 spike peptides, collected before COVID-19 vaccination. The genes are TRBV28 and TRBJ1-3, with D perhaps TRBD1 (6 bases). The source is a human donor who received a COVID-19 vaccine. The CDR3 reads CASSSPDRISGNTIYF. For the CDR3, the DNA is TGTGCCAGCAGTTCGCCGGACAGAATCTCTGGAAACACCATATATTTT. Using reference TRBV28 and TRBJ1-3 for the parts outside the CDR3, the full variable domain is DVKVTQSSRYLVKRTGEKVFLECVQDMDHENMFWYRQDPGLGLRLIYFSYDVKMKEKGDIPEGYSVSREKKERFSLILESASTNQTSMYLCASSSPDRISGNTIYFGEGSWLTVV.